The text below deals with one T cell receptor (beta chain). Its antigen is unidentified. TCR cDNA was made by 5'RACE template switching, adding a universal primer site and UMIs. TCRdb reprocessed the 5' RACE reads via MiXCR and lists one record per CDR3 protein. The table lists around 320,000 distinct CDR3 sequences, approximately 12% of them singletons. The data are from a study of T cells after yellow fever vaccination. General study results and limits: Faster peaking, at day 5 versus 15, marked a secondary response that was weaker. Clones that expanded after primary vaccination mostly reappeared after the booster (96% CD4, roughly 87% CD8). A minor fraction of clonotypes spanned both CD4 and CD8 compartments.

Germline V gives CDR1 ENHRY, CDR2 SYGVKD. The V and J ends lost 0 bases and 7 bases respectively, with 8 bases between them. This CDR3 has 13 amino acids. The genes are TRBV10-3 and TRBJ2-3, with D uncertain. The sequenced sample was CD4+ T cells sorted from PBMCs, obtained 45 days after the yellow fever booster vaccination. The receptor was isolated from a man between 18 and 29 years old who received the YFV17D yellow fever vaccine. CDR3 sequence: CAISESALYTQYF. CDR3 in DNA: TGTGCCATCAGTGAGTCGGCCCTCTATACGCAGTATTTT.